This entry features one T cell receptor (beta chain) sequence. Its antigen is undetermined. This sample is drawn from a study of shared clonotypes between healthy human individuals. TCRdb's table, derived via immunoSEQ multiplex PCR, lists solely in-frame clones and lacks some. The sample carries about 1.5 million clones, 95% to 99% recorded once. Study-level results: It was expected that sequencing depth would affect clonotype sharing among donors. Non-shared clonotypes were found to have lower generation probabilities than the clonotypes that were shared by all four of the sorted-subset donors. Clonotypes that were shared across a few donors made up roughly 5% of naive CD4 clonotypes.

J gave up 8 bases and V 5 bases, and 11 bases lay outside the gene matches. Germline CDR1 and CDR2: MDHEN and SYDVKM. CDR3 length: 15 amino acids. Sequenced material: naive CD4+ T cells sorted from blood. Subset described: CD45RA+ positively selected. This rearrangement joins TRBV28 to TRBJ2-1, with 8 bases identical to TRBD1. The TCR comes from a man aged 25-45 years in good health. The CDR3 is CASSLIDRGRHEQFF. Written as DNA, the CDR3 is TGTGCCAGCAGTCTCATCGACAGGGGTAGACATGAGCAGTTCTTC.